A selection of T cell receptor beta chains follows, all from one sample in a study of T-cell reconstitution after alpha-beta-depleted transplantation in children. TCRdb reprocessed the PCR reads with MiXCR, giving one entry per CDR3 protein. The sample lists roughly 200,000 distinct CDR3 sequences; roughly 14% were seen once. The starting material was PBMCs from the stem cell graft donor, obtained from the stem cell graft. These receptors were taken from a human donor who donated a stem cell graft to a child with acute lymphoblastic leukemia. Both conserved end residues are part of each CDR3. D genes are given only for firm matches. Some rows mark clone size as missing; the rest say once, few, many or name a class of expanded clone.

>many|TRBJ2-7|TRBV6-5|NA
CASRKTAENSYEQYF
TGTGCCAGCAGAAAGACAGCTGAAAACTCCTACGAGCAGTACTTC
>many|TRBJ1-1|TRBV5-1|TRBD1
CASSPDRVGTEAFF
TGCGCCAGCAGCCCAGACAGGGTAGGGACTGAAGCTTTCTTT
>many|TRBJ1-1|TRBV28|NA
CASSSLGGGNTEAFF
TGTGCCAGCAGCTCGCTCGGGGGGGGGAACACTGAAGCTTTCTTT
>many|TRBJ1-1|TRBV5-1|NA
CASSLEGVKNTEAFF
TGCGCCAGCAGCTTGGAAGGGGTCAAGAACACTGAAGCTTTCTTT
>many|TRBJ2-1|TRBV5-1|TRBD2
CASSFGSGRSNEQFF
TGCGCCAGCAGTTTTGGGAGCGGGAGATCCAATGAGCAGTTCTTC
>many|TRBJ2-1|TRBV9|TRBD1
CASSADRVTYNEQFF
TGTGCCAGCAGCGCGGACAGGGTTACCTACAATGAGCAGTTCTTC
>many|TRBJ2-7|TRBV27|NA
CASSKNHYEQYF
TGTGCCAGCAGCAAGAACCACTACGAGCAGTACTTC
>few|TRBJ2-1|TRBV29-1|NA
CSVEREGGRNEQFF
TGCAGCGTTGAGAGGGAGGGGGGGCGCAATGAGCAGTTCTTC
>many|TRBJ2-3|TRBV5-1|TRBD2
CASRISSGSTTDTQYF
TGCGCCAGCAGGATTTCTAGCGGGAGCACCACAGATACGCAGTATTTT
>many|TRBJ2-3|TRBV5-1|TRBD1
CASADWGQGTDTQYF
TGCGCCAGCGCGGATTGGGGACAGGGCACAGATACGCAGTATTTT
>NA|TRBJ1-5|TRBV12-3/TRBV12-4|TRBD1
CASSKRGQGASNQPQHF
TGTGCCAGCAGCAAAAGGGGCCAGGGGGCTTCCAATCAGCCCCAGCATTTT
>many|TRBJ2-1|TRBV18|TRBD2
CASSPAGVFYNEQFF
TGTGCCAGCTCCCCAGCGGGAGTCTTCTACAATGAGCAGTTCTTC
>many|TRBJ2-7|TRBV27|TRBD2
CASSLRTTGTNYEQYF
TGTGCCAGCAGTTTACGGACCACCGGGACTAACTACGAGCAGTACTTC
>many|TRBJ2-3|TRBV20-1|NA
CSAPGPAPADTQYF
TGCAGTGCACCCGGGCCCGCTCCTGCAGATACGCAGTATTTT
>many|TRBJ2-2|TRBV5-4|NA
CASSPRGANTGELFF
TGTGCCAGCAGCCCGAGGGGGGCGAACACCGGGGAGCTGTTTTTT
>few|TRBJ1-6|TRBV15|NA
CATSRESQDNSPLHF
TGTGCCACCAGCAGAGAGTCTCAAGATAATTCACCCCTCCACTTT
>NA|TRBJ2-5|TRBV7-9|TRBD2
CASSLAAGGYETQYF
TGTGCCAGCAGCTTAGCGGCCGGGGGGTACGAGACCCAGTACTTC
>many|TRBJ2-7|TRBV7-2|NA
CASTVTRSLNEQYF
TGTGCCAGCACCGTTACCCGGAGTCTTAACGAGCAGTACTTC
>NA|TRBJ2-1|TRBV20-1|TRBD2
CSARRSGRADEQFF
TGCAGTGCTAGGCGCAGCGGGAGGGCCGATGAGCAGTTCTTC
>many|TRBJ1-4|TRBV12-3/TRBV12-4|NA
CASQDSSNEKLFF
TGTGCCAGCCAGGACAGTTCTAATGAAAAACTGTTTTTT
>NA|TRBJ1-1|TRBV29-1|NA
CSVLRRSGVVTEAFF
TGCAGCGTTCTCCGGAGGTCGGGAGTGGTCACTGAAGCTTTCTTT
>NA|TRBJ2-1|TRBV11-1|TRBD1
CASSLAVTGTEPYTEQFF
TGTGCCAGCAGCTTGGCGGTGACAGGGACCGAACCGTACACTGAGCAGTTCTTC
>many|TRBJ1-4|TRBV20-1|NA
CSARDQLTGEKLFF
TGCAGTGCTAGAGATCAATTAACAGGGGAAAAACTGTTTTTT
>many|TRBJ1-4|TRBV5-1|TRBD1
CASSLMGQGAANEKLFF
TGCGCCAGCAGCTTGATGGGACAGGGGGCTGCTAATGAAAAACTGTTTTTT
>many|TRBJ2-1|TRBV12-3/TRBV12-4|TRBD2
CASSRPGREESYNEQFF
TGTGCCAGCAGCCGGCCAGGGAGGGAGGAATCCTACAATGAGCAGTTCTTC
>many|TRBJ2-4|TRBV12-3/TRBV12-4|NA
CASSFDPKNIQYF
TGTGCCAGCAGTTTTGACCCAAAAAACATTCAGTACTTC
>NA|TRBJ1-5|TRBV7-8|NA
CASSFAGVGNQPQHF
TGTGCCAGCAGCTTTGCAGGGGTTGGCAATCAGCCCCAGCATTTT
>many|TRBJ2-1|TRBV10-1|NA
CASSETSGNEQFF
TGCGCCAGCAGTGAGACTTCTGGGAATGAGCAGTTCTTC
>few|TRBJ2-1|TRBV29-1|NA
CSVEFLAVGLFF
TGCAGCGTTGAATTTTTAGCGGTGGGGCTTTTCTTC
>NA|TRBJ2-1|TRBV5-1|TRBD2
CASSLGLAGYTEQFF
TGCGCCAGCAGCCTAGGACTAGCGGGCTACACTGAGCAGTTCTTC
>many|TRBJ1-5|TRBV12-3/TRBV12-4|NA
CASSPGLNSNQPQHF
TGTGCCAGCAGTCCGGGACTGAATAGCAATCAGCCCCAGCATTTT
>few|TRBJ1-5|TRBV11-3|NA
CASSLAPDQPQHF
TGTGCCAGCAGCTTAGCCCCAGATCAGCCCCAGCATTTT
>NA|TRBJ2-7|TRBV28|TRBD2
CASGPGTTSYEQYF
TGTGCCAGCGGTCCCGGGACTACGTCCTACGAGCAGTACTTC